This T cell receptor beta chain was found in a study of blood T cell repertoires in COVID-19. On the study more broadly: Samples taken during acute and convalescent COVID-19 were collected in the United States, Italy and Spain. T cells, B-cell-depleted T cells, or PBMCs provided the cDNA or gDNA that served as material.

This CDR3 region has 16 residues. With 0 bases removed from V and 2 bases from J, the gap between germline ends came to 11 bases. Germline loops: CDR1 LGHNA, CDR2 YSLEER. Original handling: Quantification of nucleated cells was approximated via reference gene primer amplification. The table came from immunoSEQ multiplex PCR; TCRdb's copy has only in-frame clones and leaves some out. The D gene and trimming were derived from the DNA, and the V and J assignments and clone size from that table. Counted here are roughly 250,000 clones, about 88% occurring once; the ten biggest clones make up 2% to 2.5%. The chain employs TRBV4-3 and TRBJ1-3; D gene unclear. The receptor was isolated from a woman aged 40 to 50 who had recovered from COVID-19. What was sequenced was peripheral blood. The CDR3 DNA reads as TGCGCCAGCAGCCAAGATGCCCGGGGTCCTGGAAACACCATATATTTT. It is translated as CASSQDARGPGNTIYF.